This T cell receptor beta chain was retrieved from a study of blood T cell repertoires in COVID-19. In the study overall: The origin of the acute and convalescent COVID-19 samples was the United States, Italy and Spain. From T cells, B-cell-depleted T cells, or PBMCs came the material, which was cDNA or gDNA.

The authors' processing: Estimation of nucleated cell counts relied on the amplification of reference gene primers. Generated by immunoSEQ multiplex PCR, the TCRdb table keeps only in-frame clones and is missing some. V and J calls and clone size are given by that table; D and trimming were obtained from the DNA. Counted here are some 380,000 clones, 90% occurring once; the ten biggest clones make up 6.5% to 7%. There are 15 residues in the CDR3. Germline loops: CDR1 KGHSH, CDR2 LQKENI. After removal of 5 bases from V and 5 bases from J, the junction contained 9 bases not matched to a gene. The sample taken for sequencing was peripheral blood. The chain links TRBV18 to TRBJ1-5, with TRBD1 matching 7 bases. The sequence was obtained from a man between 18 and 29 years old with active or convalescent COVID-19. The CDR3 reads CASSSRDRSDQPQHF. CDR3 coding DNA: TGTGCCAGCTCATCACGGGACAGATCTGATCAGCCCCAGCATTTT.